The sequence of this T cell receptor beta chain was determined in a study of blood T cell repertoires in COVID-19. Per the germline V gene, CDR1 is MGHRA and CDR2 is YSYEKL. The V and J ends lost 0 bases and 14 bases respectively, with 17 bases between them. CDR3 size: 14 residues. In the original processing: Nucleated cell number was recorded as an estimate derived from reference gene primer amplification. The repertoire was sequenced with immunoSEQ multiplex PCR; TCRdb's copy has only in-frame clones and lacks some. From that table come the V and J calls and clone size; the DNA was used to work out D and trimming. The repertoire consists of 280,000 or so clones, with roughly 89% occurring once and the leading ten covering roughly 2.8%.

The chain joins TRBV4-1 to TRBJ2-1, with a weak D call TRBD2 (5 bases). This receptor was identified in a woman aged 45 to 65 who had been exposed to COVID-19. Sequencing input: PBMCs or T cells enriched from blood (not recorded which). This CDR3 reads CASSQDPRSDSKFF. The DNA of the CDR3 is TGCGCCAGCAGCCAAGATCCTAGGTCGGACTCGAAGTTCTTC.